This T cell receptor (beta chain) came from a study of CD8+ T cells in alopecia areata. Study overall: Severity of treated patients was scored by affected scalp percentage. General study points: On tofacitinib, scalp and blood still held many of the expanded lesional clones.

RNA was extracted and reverse transcribed into cDNA as the sequencing template. Sequencing used immunoSEQ multiplex PCR; TCRdb keeps in-frame clones, though not all of them. The top ten clones hold approximately 1.3% of a sample with 150,000 to 200,000 clones, around 60% of them seen once. As for treatment: oral pan-JAK inhibitor, 5-10 mg twice daily. This clone showed up just once. As yet, its antigen is unknown. The CDR3 consists of 13 residues. Looked up from germline, CDR1 is SQVTM and CDR2 is ANQGSEA. The V gene lost 5 bases and the J gene lost 6 bases, with 16 bases spanning the gap. V usage is TRBV29-1 and J usage is TRBJ1-2; D perhaps matches TRBD1 (6 bases). The specimen comprised CD4+ T cells sorted from blood, sampled at roughly week 49, from a patient treated with tofacitinib. The origin of this receptor is a human donor with alopecia areata. The CDR3 nucleotides read TGCAGCGTTTACAGGGCGAACGGGGATGGCTACACCTTC. Amino acid sequence: CSVYRANGDGYTF.